This T cell receptor beta chain was identified during a study of Graves' ophthalmopathy and Graves' hyperthyroidism. RNA transcripts yielded amplified TCR beta CDR3 regions. The first round was an RT-PCR with HTBI primers, and the second round was a multiplex PCR. TCRdb ran MiXCR on the multiplex PCR reads and lists one entry per CDR3 protein. The sample comprises hundreds of thousands of distinct CDR3 sequences, 20% to 25% of which are singletons, and roughly 45% rests with the top ten. Trimming cost V 2 bases and J 4 bases; bases outside gene matches: 3. Germline CDR1 is DFQATT and CDR2 is SNEGSKA (reference sequence). The CDR3 is 14 amino acids. The table lists this clonotype with many counts.

This clonotype originated in a woman aged 50 to 60 with Graves' ophthalmopathy. Sequenced: peripheral blood. The V and J genes are TRBV20-1 and TRBJ1-1, with 11 bases lining up with TRBD1. The CDR3 loop is CSARRTGGLTEAFF. In nucleotides, the CDR3 is TGCAGTGCTAGAAGGACAGGGGGCCTCACTGAAGCTTTCTTT.